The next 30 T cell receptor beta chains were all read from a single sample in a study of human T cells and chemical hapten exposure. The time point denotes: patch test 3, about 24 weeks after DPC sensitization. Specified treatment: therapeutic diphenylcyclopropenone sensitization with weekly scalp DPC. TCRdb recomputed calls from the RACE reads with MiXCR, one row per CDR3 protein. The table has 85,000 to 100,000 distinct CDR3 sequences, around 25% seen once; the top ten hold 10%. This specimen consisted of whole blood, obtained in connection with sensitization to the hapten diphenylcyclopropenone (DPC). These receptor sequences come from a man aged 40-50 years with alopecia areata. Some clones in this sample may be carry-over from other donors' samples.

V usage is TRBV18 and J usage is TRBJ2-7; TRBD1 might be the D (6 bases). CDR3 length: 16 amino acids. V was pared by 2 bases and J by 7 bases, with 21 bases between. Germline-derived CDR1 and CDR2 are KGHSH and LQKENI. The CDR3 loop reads CASSPTSGTPPGEQYF. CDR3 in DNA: TGTGCCAGCTCACCAACCTCCGGGACACCCCCTGGGGAGCAGTACTTC.

In DNA form, the CDR3 reads TGTGCCAGCAGTTTAAGGGAAGGGAATGAGCAGTTCTTC. Amino acids: CASSLREGNEQFF. The chain carries TRBV12-3 or TRBV12-4 and TRBJ2-1; D is ambiguous. Trimming pared 2 bases from V and 7 bases from J, leaving 9 bases between. This CDR3 spans 13 amino acids.

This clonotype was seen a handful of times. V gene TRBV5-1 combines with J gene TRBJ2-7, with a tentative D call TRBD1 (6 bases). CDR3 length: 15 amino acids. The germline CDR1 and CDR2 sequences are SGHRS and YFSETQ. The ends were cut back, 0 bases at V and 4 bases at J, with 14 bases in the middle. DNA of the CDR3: TGCGCCAGCAGCTTGGGTAGCGCAACAGGGTACGAGCAGTACTTC. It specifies CASSLGSATGYEQYF.

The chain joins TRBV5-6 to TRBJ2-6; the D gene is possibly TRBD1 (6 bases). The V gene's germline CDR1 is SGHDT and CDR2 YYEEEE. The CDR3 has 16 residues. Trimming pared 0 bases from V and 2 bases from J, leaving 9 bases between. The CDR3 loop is CASSLVPGAGANVLTF. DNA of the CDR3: TGTGCCAGCAGCTTGGTACCAGGGGCTGGGGCCAACGTCCTGACTTTC.

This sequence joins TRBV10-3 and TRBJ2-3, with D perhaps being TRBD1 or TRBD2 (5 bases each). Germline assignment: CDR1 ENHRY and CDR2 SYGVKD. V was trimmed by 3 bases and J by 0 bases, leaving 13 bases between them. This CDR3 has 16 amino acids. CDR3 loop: CAISDPQRTSTDTQYF. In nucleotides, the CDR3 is TGTGCCATCAGTGACCCCCAGCGGACAAGCACAGATACGCAGTATTTT.

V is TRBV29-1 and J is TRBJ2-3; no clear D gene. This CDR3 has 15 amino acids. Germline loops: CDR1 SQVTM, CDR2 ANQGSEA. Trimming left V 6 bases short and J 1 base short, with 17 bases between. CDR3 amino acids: CSVQRKAEGTDTQYF. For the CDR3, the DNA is TGCAGCGTACAGAGAAAAGCAGAGGGCACAGATACGCAGTATTTT.

CDR3 DNA sequence: TGTGCCAGCAGCTTAGCGGGAGAGTCTGATACGCAGTATTTT. Residues: CASSLAGESDTQYF. The V and J genes are TRBV7-2 and TRBJ2-3; maybe TRBD2 (5 bases). This CDR3 contains 14 residues. CDR1 is SGHTA and CDR2 is FQGNSA in the germline V gene. V was pared by 0 bases and J by 6 bases, with 10 bases between. The whole variable domain, filled in from reference TRBV7-2 and TRBJ2-3, reads GAGVSQSPSNKVTEKGKDVELRCDPISGHTALYWYRQSLGQGLEFLIYFQGNSAPDKSGLPSDRFSAERTGGSVSTLTIQRTQQEDSAVYLCASSLAGESDTQYFGPGTRLTVL.

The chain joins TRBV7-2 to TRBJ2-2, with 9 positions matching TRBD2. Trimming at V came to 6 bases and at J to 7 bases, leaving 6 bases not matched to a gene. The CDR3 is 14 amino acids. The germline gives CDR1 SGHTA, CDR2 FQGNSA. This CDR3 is CASRVAGADGELFF. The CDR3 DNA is TGTGCCAGCAGGGTAGCGGGAGCGGACGGGGAGCTGTTTTTT. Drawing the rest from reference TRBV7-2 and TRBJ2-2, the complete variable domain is GAGVSQSPSNKVTEKGKDVELRCDPISGHTALYWYRQSLGQGLEFLIYFQGNSAPDKSGLPSDRFSAERTGGSVSTLTIQRTQQEDSAVYLCASRVAGADGELFFGEGSRLTVL.

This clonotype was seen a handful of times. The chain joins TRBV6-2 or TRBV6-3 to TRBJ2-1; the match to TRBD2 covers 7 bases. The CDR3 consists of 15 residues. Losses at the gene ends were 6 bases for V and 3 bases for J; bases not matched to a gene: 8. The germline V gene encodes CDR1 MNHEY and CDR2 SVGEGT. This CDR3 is CASSNYSGRYNEQFF. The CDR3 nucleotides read TGTGCCAGCAGCAACTATAGCGGGCGCTACAATGAGCAGTTCTTC.

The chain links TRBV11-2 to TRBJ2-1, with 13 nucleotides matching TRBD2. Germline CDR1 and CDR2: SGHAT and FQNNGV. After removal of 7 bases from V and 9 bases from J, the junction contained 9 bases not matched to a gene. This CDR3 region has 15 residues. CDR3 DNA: TGTGCCAGCACCCCGACGGGACTAGCGGGACGTGAGCAGTTCTTC. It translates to CASTPTGLAGREQFF.

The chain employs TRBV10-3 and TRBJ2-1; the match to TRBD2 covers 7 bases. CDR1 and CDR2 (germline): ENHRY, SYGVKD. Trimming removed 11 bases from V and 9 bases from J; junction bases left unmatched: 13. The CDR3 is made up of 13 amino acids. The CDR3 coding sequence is TGTGCCGCCAGCGGGAAAGGGTTTCGTGAGCAGTTCTTC. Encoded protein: CAASGKGFREQFF.

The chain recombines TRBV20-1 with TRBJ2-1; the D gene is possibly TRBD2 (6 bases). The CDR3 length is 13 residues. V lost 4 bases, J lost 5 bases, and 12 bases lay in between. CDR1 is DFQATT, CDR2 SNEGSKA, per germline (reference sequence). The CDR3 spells CSAKGTGNNEQFF. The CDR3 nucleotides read TGCAGTGCTAAGGGGACTGGGAACAATGAGCAGTTCTTC.

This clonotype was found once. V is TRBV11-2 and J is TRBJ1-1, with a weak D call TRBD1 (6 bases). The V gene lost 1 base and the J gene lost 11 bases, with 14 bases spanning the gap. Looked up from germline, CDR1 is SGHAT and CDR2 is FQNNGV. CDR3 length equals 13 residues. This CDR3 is CASSLGNRGGAFF. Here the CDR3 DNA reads TGTGCCAGCAGCTTAGGAAATAGAGGGGGGGCTTTCTTT.

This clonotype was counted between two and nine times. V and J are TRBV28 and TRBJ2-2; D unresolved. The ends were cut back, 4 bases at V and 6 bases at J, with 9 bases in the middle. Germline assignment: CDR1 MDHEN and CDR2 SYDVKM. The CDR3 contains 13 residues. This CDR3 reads CASSSYHAGELFF. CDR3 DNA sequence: TGTGCCAGCAGTTCCTACCATGCCGGGGAGCTGTTTTTT.

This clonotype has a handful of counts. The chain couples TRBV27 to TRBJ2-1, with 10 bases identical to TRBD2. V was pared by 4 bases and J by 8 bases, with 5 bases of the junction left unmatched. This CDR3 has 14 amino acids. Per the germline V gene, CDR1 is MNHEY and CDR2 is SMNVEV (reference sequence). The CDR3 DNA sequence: TGTGCCAGCAGTTGGACTAGCGGAGTAGATGAGCAGTTCTTC. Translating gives CASSWTSGVDEQFF.

Here the CDR3 DNA reads TGTGCCAGCAGTTACTCGATCGCGGCAGGGCAAATCCGAGATACGCAGTATTTT. It is translated as CASSYSIAAGQIRDTQYF. The rearrangement links TRBV6-5 to TRBJ2-3; D is possibly TRBD1 (5 bases). Per the germline V gene, CDR1 is MNHEY and CDR2 is SVGAGI. V was shortened by 0 bases and J by 5 bases, with 21 bases between the two germline ends. This CDR3 has 18 residues.

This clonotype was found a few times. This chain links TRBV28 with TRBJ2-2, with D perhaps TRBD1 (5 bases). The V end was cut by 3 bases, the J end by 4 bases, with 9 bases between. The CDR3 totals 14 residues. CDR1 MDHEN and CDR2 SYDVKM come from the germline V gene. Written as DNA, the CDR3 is TGTGCCAGCAGTTTGGGGCCGAGCACCGGGGAGCTGTTTTTT. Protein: CASSLGPSTGELFF.

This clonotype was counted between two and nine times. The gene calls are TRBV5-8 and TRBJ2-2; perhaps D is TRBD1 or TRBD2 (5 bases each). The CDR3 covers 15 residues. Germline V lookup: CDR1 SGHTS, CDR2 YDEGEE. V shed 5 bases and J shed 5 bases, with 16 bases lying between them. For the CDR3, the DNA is TGTGCCAGCAGTCCGGGACGGATCTCAACCGGGGAGCTGTTTTTT. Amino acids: CASSPGRISTGELFF.

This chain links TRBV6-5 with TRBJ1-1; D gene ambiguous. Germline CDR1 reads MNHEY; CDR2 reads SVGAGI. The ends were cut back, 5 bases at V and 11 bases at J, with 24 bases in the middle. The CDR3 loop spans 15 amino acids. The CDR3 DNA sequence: TGTGCCAGCAGTCCCCTTGCAGGAAGTAGGTCGTGGGCTTTCTTT. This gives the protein CASSPLAGSRSWAFF.

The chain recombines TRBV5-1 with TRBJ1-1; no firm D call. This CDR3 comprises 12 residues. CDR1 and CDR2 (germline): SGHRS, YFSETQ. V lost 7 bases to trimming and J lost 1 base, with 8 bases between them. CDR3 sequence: CASGAGNTEAFF. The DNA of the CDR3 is TGCGCCAGCGGCGCGGGGAACACTGAAGCTTTCTTT.

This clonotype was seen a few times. The DNA for the CDR3 is TGTGCCAGCAGTTACGGAGACAGGGGGAATCAGCCCCAGCATTTT. Translated, it gives CASSYGDRGNQPQHF. This chain joins TRBV6-2 or TRBV6-3 and TRBJ1-5; 9 positions match TRBD1. CDR1 and CDR2 (germline): MNHEY, SVGEGT. Unmatched junction bases numbered 3, after V lost 2 bases and J lost 4 bases. The CDR3 spans 15 residues.

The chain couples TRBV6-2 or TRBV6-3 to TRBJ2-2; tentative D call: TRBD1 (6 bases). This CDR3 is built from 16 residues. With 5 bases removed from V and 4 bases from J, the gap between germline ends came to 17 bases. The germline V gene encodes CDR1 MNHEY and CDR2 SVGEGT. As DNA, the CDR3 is TGTGCCAGCAGTCCAATTCAAGGGACATGCACCGGGGAGCTGTTTTTT. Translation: CASSPIQGTCTGELFF.

This CDR3 reads CASSRRSQGWDEQFF. DNA for the CDR3: TGTGCCAGCTCACGACGTTCCCAGGGCTGGGATGAGCAGTTCTTC. The chain recombines TRBV18 with TRBJ2-1, with D tentatively TRBD1 (5 bases). V was cut by 4 bases and J by 8 bases, with 18 bases left in between. CDR3 length: 15 residues. Looked up from germline, CDR1 is KGHSH and CDR2 is LQKENI.

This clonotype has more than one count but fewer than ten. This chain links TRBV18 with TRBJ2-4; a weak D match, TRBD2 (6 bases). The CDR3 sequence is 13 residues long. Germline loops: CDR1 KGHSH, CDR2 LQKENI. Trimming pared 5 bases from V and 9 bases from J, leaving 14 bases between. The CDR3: CASSDGTRGIQYF. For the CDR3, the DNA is TGTGCCAGCTCAGACGGGACTCGAGGCATTCAGTACTTC. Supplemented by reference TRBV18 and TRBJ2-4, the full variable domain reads NAGVMQNPRHLVRRRGQEARLRCSPMKGHSHVYWYRQLPEEGLKFMVYLQKENIIDESGMPKERFSAEFPKEGPSILRIQQVVRGDSAAYFCASSDGTRGIQYFGAGTRLSVL.

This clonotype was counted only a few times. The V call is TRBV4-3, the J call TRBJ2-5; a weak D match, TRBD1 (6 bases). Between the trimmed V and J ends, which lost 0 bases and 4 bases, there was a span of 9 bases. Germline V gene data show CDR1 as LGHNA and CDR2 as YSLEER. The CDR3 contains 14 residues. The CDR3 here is CASSQDRGRETQYF. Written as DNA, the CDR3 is TGCGCCAGCAGCCAAGACAGGGGAAGAGAGACCCAGTACTTC.

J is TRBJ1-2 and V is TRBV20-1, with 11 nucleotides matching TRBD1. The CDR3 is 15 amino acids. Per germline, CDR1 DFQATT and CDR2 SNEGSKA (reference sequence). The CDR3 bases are TGCAGCGTTCCAGGACAGGGGGCGGATAACTATGGCTACACCTTC. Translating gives CSVPGQGADNYGYTF.

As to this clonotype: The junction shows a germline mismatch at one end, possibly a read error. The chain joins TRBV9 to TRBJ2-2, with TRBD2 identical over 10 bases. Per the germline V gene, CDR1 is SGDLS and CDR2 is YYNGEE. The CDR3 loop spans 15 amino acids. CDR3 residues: CASSRGLAKTGELFF. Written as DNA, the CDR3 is TGTGCCAGCAGCAGGGGACTAGCGAAAACCGGGGAGCTGTTTTTT.

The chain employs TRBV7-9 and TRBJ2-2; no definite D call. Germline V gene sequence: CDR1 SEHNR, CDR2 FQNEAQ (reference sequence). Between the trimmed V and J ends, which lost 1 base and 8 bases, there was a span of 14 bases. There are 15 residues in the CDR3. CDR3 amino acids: CASSLDLSPRGELFF. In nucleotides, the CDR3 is TGTGCCAGCAGCTTAGATCTCAGTCCCCGAGGGGAGCTGTTTTTT.

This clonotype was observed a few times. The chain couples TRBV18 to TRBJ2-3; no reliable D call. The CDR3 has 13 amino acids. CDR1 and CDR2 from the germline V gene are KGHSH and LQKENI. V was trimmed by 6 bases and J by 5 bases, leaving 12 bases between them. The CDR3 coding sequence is TGTGCCAGCTCTATGAGGACGGGAGATACGCAGTATTTT. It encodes CASSMRTGDTQYF.

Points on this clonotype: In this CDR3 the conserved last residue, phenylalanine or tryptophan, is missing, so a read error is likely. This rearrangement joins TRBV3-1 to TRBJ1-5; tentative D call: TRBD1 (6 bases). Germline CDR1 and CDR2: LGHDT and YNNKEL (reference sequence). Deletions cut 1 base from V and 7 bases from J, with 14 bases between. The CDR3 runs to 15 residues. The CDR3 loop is CASSQATGQGQPQHC. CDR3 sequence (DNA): TGTGCCAGCAGCCAAGCCACAGGGCAGGGGCAGCCCCAGCATTGT.